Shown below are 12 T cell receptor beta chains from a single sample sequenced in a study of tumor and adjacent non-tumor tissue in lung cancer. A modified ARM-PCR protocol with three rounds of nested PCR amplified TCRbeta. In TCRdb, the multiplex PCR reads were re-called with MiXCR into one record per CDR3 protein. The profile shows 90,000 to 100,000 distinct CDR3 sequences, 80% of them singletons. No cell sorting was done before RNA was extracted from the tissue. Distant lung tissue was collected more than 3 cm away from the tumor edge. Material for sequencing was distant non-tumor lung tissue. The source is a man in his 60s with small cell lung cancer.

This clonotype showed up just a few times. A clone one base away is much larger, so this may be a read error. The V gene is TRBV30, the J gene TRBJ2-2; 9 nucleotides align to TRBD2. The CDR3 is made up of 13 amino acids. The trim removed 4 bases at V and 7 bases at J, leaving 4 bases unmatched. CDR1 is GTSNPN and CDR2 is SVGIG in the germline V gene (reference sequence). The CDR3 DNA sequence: TGTGCCTGGACACAGCGGGAGGACGGGGAGCTGTTTTTT. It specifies CAWTQREDGELFF.

The CDR3 protein is CASGTSSSGTDTQYF. The CDR3 DNA sequence: TGTGCCAGTGGGACTTCTTCCTCGGGCACAGATACGCAGTATTTT. The chain has TRBV19 and TRBJ2-3; perhaps TRBD2 as D (6 bases). There are 15 residues in the CDR3. Trimming removed 8 bases at V and 1 base at J, with 16 bases between. Germline V gene lookup returns CDR1 LNHDA and CDR2 SQIVND (reference sequence).

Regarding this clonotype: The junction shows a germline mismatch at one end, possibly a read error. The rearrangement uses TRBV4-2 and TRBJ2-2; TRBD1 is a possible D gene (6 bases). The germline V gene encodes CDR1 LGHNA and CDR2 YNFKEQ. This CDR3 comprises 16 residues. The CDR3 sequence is CASSQHLRANTWGLFF. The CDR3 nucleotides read TGTGCCAGCAGCCAACATCTGAGGGCCAACACCTGGGGGCTGTTTTTC.

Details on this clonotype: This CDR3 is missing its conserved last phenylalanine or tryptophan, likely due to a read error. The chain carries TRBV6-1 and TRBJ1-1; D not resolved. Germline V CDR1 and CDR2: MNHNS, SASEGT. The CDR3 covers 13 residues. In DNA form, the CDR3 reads TGTGCCAGCATCCTGCAGGTGAACACTGGAGCTTTCTTA. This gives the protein CASILQVNTGAFL.

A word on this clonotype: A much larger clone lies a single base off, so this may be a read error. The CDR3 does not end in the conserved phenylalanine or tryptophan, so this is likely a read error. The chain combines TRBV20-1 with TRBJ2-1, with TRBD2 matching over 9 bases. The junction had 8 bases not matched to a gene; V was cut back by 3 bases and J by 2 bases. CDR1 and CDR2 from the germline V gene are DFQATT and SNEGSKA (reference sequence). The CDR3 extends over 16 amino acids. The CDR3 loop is CSARILVAGAYNEQFL. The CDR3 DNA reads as TGCAGTGCTAGGATATTGGTAGCGGGAGCCTACAATGAGCAGTTCTTG.

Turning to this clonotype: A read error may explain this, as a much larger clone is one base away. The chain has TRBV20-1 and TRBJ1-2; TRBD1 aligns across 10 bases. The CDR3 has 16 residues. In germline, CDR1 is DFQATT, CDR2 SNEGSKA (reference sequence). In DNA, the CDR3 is TGCAGTGCTAGTGGGACAGGGGCATACTCTGGCTATGGCTACATCTTC. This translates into CSASGTGAYSGYGYIF.

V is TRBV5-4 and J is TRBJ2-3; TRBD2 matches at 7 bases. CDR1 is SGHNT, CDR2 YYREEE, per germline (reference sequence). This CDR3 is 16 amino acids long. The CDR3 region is CPNSLGGAGSTDTQYF. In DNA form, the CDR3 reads TGTCCCAACAGCTTGGGGGGAGCGGGAAGCACAGATACGCAGTATTTT.

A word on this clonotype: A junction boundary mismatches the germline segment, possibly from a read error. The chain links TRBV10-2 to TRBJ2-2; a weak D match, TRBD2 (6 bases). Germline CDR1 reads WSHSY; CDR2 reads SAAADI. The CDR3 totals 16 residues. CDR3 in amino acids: CASRGGKLANTGELLF. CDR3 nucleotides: TGCGCCAGCCGTGGAGGGAAATTAGCGAACACCGGGGAGCTGCTTTTT.

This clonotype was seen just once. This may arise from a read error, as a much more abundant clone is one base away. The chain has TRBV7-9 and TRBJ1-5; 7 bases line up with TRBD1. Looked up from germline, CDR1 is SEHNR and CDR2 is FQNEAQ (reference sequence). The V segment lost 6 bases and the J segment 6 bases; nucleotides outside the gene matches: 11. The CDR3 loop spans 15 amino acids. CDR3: CASRVGQAEGQPQHF. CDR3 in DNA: TGTGCCAGCAGAGTCGGACAGGCGGAGGGTCAGCCCCAGCATTTT.

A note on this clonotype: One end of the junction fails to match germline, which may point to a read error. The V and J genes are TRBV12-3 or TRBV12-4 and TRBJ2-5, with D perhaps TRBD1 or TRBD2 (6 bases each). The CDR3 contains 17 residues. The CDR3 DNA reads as TGTGCCAGCAGTGCCCCCACGAGGGGGGTGTGTGGCGAGACCCAATACTTC. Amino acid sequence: CASSAPTRGVCGETQYF.

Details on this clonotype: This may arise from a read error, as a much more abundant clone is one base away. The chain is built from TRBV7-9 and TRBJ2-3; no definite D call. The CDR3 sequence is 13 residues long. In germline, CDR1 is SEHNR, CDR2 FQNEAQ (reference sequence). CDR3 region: CTSSLTTTDTQYF. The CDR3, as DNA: TGTACCAGCAGCTTAACTACCACAGATACGCAGTATTTT. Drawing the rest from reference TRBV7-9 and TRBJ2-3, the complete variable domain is DTGVSQNPRHKITKRGQNVTFRCDPISEHNRLYWYRQTLGQGPEFLTYFQNEAQLEKSRLLSDRFSAERPKGSFSTLEIQRTEQGDSAMYLCTSSLTTTDTQYFGPGTRLTVL.

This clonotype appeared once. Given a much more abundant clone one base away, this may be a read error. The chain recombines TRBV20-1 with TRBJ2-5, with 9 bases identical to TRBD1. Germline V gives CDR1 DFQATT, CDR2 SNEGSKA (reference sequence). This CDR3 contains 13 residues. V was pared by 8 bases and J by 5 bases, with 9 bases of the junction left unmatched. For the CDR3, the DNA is TGCAGTACTCCCGGACAGGGGAAGGAGACCCAGTACTTC. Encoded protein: CSTPGQGKETQYF.